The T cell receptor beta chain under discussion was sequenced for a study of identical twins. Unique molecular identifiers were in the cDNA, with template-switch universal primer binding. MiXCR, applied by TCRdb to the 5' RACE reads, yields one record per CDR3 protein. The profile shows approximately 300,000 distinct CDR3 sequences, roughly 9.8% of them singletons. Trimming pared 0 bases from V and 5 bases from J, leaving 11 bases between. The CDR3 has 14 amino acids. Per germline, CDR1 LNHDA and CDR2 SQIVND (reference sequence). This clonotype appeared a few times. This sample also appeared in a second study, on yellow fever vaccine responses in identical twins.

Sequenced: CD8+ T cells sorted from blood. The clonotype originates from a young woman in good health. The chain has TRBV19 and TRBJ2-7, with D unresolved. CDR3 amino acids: CASSIDFTRDEQYF. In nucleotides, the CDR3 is TGTGCCAGTAGTATAGATTTTACCCGGGACGAGCAGTACTTC.